The 2 T cell receptor beta chains below were found in one sample sequenced in a study of cytomegalovirus exposure and HLA in healthy donors. 13 Jbeta primers and 60 Vbeta primers were used for the PCR. Measured with immunoSEQ multiplex PCR; TCRdb has only the in-frame clones, and not every one. The sample records roughly 200,000 clones, around 80% being singletons. The source material was PBMCs. The receptors stem from a woman between 45 and 60 years old in good health and CMV-seronegative.

The rearrangement uses TRBV5-1 and TRBJ2-5; TRBD2 matches at 14 bases. V was clipped by 5 bases and J by 5 bases; unmatched bases: 8. The CDR3 totals 16 residues. CDR1 and CDR2 (germline): SGHRS, YFSETQ. The CDR3 spells CASRDTGLAGVETQYF. DNA for the CDR3: TGCGCCAGCAGGGATACGGGACTAGCGGGGGTTGAGACCCAGTACTTC.

The V gene is TRBV14, the J gene TRBJ1-2; D gene uncertain. The germline CDR1 and CDR2 sequences are SGHDN and FVKESK. Between the trimmed V and J ends, which lost 3 bases and 1 base, there was a span of 9 bases. The CDR3 contains 14 residues. The DNA for the CDR3 is TGTGCCAGCAGCCATGGAGGAATTAACTATGGCTACACCTTC. Translation: CASSHGGINYGYTF.